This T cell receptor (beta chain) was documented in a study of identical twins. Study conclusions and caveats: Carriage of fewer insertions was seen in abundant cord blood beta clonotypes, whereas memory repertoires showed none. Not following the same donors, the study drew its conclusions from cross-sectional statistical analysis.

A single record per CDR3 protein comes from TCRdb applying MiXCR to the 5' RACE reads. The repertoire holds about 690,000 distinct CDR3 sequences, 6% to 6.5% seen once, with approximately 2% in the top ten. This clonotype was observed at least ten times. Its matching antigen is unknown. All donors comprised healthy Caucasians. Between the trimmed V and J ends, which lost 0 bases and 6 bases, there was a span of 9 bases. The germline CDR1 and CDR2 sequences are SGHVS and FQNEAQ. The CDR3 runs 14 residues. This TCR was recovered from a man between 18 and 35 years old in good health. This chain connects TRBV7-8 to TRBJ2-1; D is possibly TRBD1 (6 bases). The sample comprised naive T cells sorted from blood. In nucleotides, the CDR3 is TGTGCCAGCAGCTTAGCCGACAGGACCAATGAGCAGTTCTTC. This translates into CASSLADRTNEQFF.